This note documents a single TCR beta chain sequence. The protocol was immunoSEQ multiplex PCR, while the TCRdb copy is restricted to in-frame clones and leaves out a portion. Among roughly 220,000 clones listed, 65% to 85% were seen once. This entry is derived from a study of blood T cell repertoires in COVID-19. Overall study: Spain, Italy and the United States supplied samples that represented acute and convalescent COVID-19. Sources were T cells, B-cell-depleted T cells, or PBMCs; the material itself was cDNA or gDNA.

The CDR3 has 15 amino acids. The V and J ends lost 2 bases and 5 bases, in that order; junction bases with no gene match: 5. Germline CDR1 reads SGHAT; CDR2 reads FQNNGV. The sequenced sample consisted of peripheral blood. The chain uses TRBV11-2 and TRBJ2-5, with TRBD2 matching over 10 bases. The sequence derives from a woman aged 30 to 39 who had recovered from COVID-19. The CDR3 region has the DNA TGTGCCAGCAGCTTATTAGCGGGGGGAGGGGAGACCCAGTACTTC. It translates to CASSLLAGGGETQYF.